This is a list of T cell receptor beta chains from one sample in a study of blood T cell repertoires in COVID-19. Profiled with immunoSEQ multiplex PCR; TCRdb holds only in-frame clones, not every one. The sample holds 250,000 to 350,000 clones, approximately 89% seen once. The source material was peripheral blood. The receptors derive from an older woman with acute or convalescent COVID-19. CDR3s include the opening cysteine and the closing phenylalanine or tryptophan. Each record gives: V gene, J gene, D gene, clone size, CDR3 DNA, CDR3 protein. A D gene is named only where the DNA matches it firmly. Not all rows give a size; the values are once, few, many and, for expanded clones, a class.

v_gene: TRBV6-6; j_gene: TRBJ2-5; d_gene: TRBD2; abundance: NA; CDR3nt: TGTGCCAGCAGTCCGGAACCTAGCGGATACAGCGAGACCCAGTACTTC; CDR3aa: CASSPEPSGYSETQYF
v_gene: TRBV7-2; j_gene: TRBJ1-5; d_gene: NA; abundance: NA; CDR3nt: TGTGCCAGCAGCGAACTAGGGTGGAGAAGTAGCAATCAGCCCCAGCATTTT; CDR3aa: CASSELGWRSSNQPQHF
v_gene: TRBV6-5; j_gene: TRBJ1-5; d_gene: TRBD1; abundance: NA; CDR3nt: TGTGCCAGCAGTCCGACAGGGGTCGATCAGCCCCAGCATTTT; CDR3aa: CASSPTGVDQPQHF
v_gene: TRBV28; j_gene: TRBJ1-4; d_gene: NA; abundance: NA; CDR3nt: TGTGCCAGCAGCCCCAGGGTTTTTGAAAAACTGTTTTTT; CDR3aa: CASSPRVFEKLFF
v_gene: TRBV4-3; j_gene: TRBJ2-4; d_gene: NA; abundance: NA; CDR3nt: TGCGCCAGCAGCCAAGGAACCCATAATCGGAACATTCAGTACTTC; CDR3aa: CASSQGTHNRNIQYF
v_gene: TRBV2; j_gene: TRBJ1-5; d_gene: NA; abundance: NA; CDR3nt: TGTGCCGGGCTTGGACAGCTAGGGGAGCCCCAGCATTTT; CDR3aa: CAGLGQLGEPQHF
v_gene: TRBV28; j_gene: TRBJ2-3; d_gene: TRBD2; abundance: NA; CDR3nt: TGTGCCAGCAGTTCCCTGGGACTAGCGGGAGGAATAACAGATACGCAGTATTTT; CDR3aa: CASSSLGLAGGITDTQYF
v_gene: TRBV4-1; j_gene: TRBJ2-7; d_gene: TRBD2; abundance: NA; CDR3nt: TGCGCCAGCAGCCAAGAGCGGACTAGGGGCGAGCAGTACTTC; CDR3aa: CASSQERTRGEQYF
v_gene: TRBV7-2; j_gene: TRBJ2-7; d_gene: NA; abundance: NA; CDR3nt: TGTGCCAGCAGCTCGGAGGTAGGAGAGCAGTACTTC; CDR3aa: CASSSEVGEQYF
v_gene: TRBV7-2; j_gene: TRBJ1-1; d_gene: TRBD1; abundance: NA; CDR3nt: TGTGCCAGCAGGCAGGGGGTGATCGACACTGAAGCTTTCTTT; CDR3aa: CASRQGVIDTEAFF
v_gene: TRBV9; j_gene: TRBJ2-3; d_gene: TRBD2; abundance: NA; CDR3nt: TGTGCCAGCAGTGGAGCGGGAGGCTACTCCACAGATACGCAGTATTTT; CDR3aa: CASSGAGGYSTDTQYF
v_gene: TRBV21-1; j_gene: TRBJ1-1; d_gene: NA; abundance: NA; CDR3nt: TGTGCCAGCACTTGTGTAAACAGGACGGAGAACACTGAAGCTTTCTTT; CDR3aa: CASTCVNRTENTEAFF
v_gene: TRBV2; j_gene: TRBJ2-5; d_gene: NA; abundance: NA; CDR3nt: TGTGCCAGCTATGGGGGGAAGGAGACCCAGTACTTC; CDR3aa: CASYGGKETQYF
v_gene: TRBV28; j_gene: TRBJ1-1; d_gene: NA; abundance: once; CDR3nt: TGTGCCAGCACCCCCCTGGACAGCGACCACGGAGCTTTCTTT; CDR3aa: CASTPLDSDHGAFF
v_gene: TRBV7-2; j_gene: TRBJ1-2; d_gene: NA; abundance: NA; CDR3nt: TGTGCCAGCAGCTGGTTTACGACATCCCCGGGGGGCTACACCTTC; CDR3aa: CASSWFTTSPGGYTF
v_gene: TRBV27; j_gene: TRBJ2-1; d_gene: TRBD2; abundance: few; CDR3nt: TGTGCCAGCAGTTCGAAGCGGGGGGGATTCTACAATGAGCAGTTCTTC; CDR3aa: CASSSKRGGFYNEQFF
v_gene: TRBV6-2/TRBV6-3; j_gene: TRBJ1-1; d_gene: NA; abundance: NA; CDR3nt: TGTGCCAGCAGTTACCCCACAGCGGGGGTTAGGACTGAAGCTTTCTTT; CDR3aa: CASSYPTAGVRTEAFF
v_gene: TRBV9; j_gene: TRBJ2-1; d_gene: TRBD2; abundance: NA; CDR3nt: TGTGCCAGCAGCCCCCATGCCGGGACTAGTCATTCCGAGCAGTTCTTC; CDR3aa: CASSPHAGTSHSEQFF
v_gene: TRBV29-1; j_gene: TRBJ2-2; d_gene: TRBD1; abundance: NA; CDR3nt: TGCAGCGTTGGGGGGACAGCGAACACCGGGGAGCTGTTTTTT; CDR3aa: CSVGGTANTGELFF
v_gene: TRBV28; j_gene: TRBJ1-1; d_gene: TRBD1; abundance: NA; CDR3nt: TGTGCCAGCAGTCCCGACAGGGTTAGGTACACTGAAGCTTTCTTT; CDR3aa: CASSPDRVRYTEAFF